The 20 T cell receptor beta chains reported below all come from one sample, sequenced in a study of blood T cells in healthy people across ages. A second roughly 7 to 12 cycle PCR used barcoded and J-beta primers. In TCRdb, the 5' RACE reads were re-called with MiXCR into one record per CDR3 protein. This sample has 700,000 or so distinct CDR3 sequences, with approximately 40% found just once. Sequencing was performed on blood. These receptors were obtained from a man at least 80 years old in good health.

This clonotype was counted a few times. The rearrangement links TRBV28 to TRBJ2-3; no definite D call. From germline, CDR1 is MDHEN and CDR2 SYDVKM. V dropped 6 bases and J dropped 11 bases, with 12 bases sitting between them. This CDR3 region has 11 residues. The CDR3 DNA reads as TGTGCCAGCAGCACTCAAAGGGTGCAGTATTTT. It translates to CASSTQRVQYF.

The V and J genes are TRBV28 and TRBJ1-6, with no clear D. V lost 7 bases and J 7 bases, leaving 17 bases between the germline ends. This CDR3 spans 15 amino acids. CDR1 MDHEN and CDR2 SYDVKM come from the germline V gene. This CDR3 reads CASTWTRTQNSPLHF. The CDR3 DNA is TGTGCCAGCACCTGGACCCGGACTCAGAATTCACCCCTCCACTTT.

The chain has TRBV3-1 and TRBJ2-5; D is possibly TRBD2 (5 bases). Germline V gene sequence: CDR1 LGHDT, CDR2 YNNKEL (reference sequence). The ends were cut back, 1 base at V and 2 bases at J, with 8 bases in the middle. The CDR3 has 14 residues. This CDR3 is CASSQVSGQETQYF. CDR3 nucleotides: TGTGCCAGCAGCCAAGTATCGGGACAAGAGACCCAGTACTTC.

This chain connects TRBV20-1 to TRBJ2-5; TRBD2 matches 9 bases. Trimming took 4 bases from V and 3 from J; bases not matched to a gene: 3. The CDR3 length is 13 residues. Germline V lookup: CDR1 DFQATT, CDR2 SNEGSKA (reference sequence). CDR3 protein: CSAKASGEETQYF. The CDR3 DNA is TGCAGTGCTAAGGCTAGCGGGGAAGAGACCCAGTACTTC.

The DNA of the CDR3 is TGCAGCGTTGAACCAGGACAGATGTCCTACAATGAGCAGTTCTTC. It translates to CSVEPGQMSYNEQFF. The chain carries TRBV29-1 and TRBJ2-1, with a tentative D call TRBD1 (6 bases). This CDR3 spans 15 amino acids. The V end was cut by 2 bases, the J end by 1 base, with 12 bases between. Germline V lookup: CDR1 SQVTM, CDR2 ANQGSEA.

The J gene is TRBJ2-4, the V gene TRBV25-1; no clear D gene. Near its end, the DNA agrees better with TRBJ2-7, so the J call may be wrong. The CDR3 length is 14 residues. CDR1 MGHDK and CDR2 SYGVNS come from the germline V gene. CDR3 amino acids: CASSESGRRYEQYF. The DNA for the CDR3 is TGTGCCAGCAGTGAATCGGGCAGAAGGTACGAGCAGTACTTC.

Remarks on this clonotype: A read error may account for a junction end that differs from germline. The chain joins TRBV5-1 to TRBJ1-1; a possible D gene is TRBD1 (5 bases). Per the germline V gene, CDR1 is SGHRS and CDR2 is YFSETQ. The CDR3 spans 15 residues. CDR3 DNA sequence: TGCGCCAGCACCTTGGTATCGGGGACCATCACTGAAGCTTTCTTT. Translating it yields CASTLVSGTITEAFF.

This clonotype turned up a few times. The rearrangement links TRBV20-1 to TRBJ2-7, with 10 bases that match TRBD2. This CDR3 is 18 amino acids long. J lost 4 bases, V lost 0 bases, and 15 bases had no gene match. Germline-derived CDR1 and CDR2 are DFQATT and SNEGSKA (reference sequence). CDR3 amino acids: CSARDFALKREGPYEQYF. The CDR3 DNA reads TGCAGTGCTAGAGATTTCGCCCTTAAGCGGGAGGGCCCATACGAGCAGTACTTC.

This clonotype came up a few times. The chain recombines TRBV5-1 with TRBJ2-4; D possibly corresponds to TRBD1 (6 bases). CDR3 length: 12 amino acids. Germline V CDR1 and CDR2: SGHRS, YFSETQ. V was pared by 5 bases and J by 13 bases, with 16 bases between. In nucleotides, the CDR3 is TGCGCCAGCAGGCCCGACAGGAGAGAGCAGTACTTC. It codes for CASRPDRREQYF. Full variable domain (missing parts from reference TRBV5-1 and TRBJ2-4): KAGVTQTPRYLIKTRGQQVTLSCSPISGHRSVSWYQQTPGQGLQFLFEYFSETQRNKGNFPGRFSGRQFSNSRSEMNVSTLELGDSALYLCASRPDRREQYFGAGTRLSVL.

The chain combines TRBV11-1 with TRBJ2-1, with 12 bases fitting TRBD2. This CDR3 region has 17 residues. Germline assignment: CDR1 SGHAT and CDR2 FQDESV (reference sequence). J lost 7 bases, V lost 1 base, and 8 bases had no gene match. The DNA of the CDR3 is TGTGCCAGCAGCTTAGTCCAGCTAGCGGGAGGGCGGAATGAGCAGTTCTTC. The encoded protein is CASSLVQLAGGRNEQFF.

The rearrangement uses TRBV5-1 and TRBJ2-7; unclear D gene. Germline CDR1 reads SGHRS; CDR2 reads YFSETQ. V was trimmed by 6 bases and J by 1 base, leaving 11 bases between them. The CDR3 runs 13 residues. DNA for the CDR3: TGCGCCAGCAAACGACAAGATTCCTACGAGCAGTACTTC. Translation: CASKRQDSYEQYF. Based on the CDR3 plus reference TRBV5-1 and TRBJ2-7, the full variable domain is KAGVTQTPRYLIKTRGQQVTLSCSPISGHRSVSWYQQTPGQGLQFLFEYFSETQRNKGNFPGRFSGRQFSNSRSEMNVSTLELGDSALYLCASKRQDSYEQYFGPGTRLTVT.

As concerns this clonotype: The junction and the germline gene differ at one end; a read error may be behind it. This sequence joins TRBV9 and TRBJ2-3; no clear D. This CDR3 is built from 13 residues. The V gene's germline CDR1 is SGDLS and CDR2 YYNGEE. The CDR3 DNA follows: TGTGCCAGCAGCCCCCTACTCACAAATACGCAGTATTTT. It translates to CASSPLLTNTQYF.

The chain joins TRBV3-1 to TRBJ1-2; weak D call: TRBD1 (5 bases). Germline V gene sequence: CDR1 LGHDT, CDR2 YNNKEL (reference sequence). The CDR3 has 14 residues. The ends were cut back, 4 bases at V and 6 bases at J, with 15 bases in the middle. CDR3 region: CASSRLQGANGYTF. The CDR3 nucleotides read TGTGCCAGCAGCCGCCTTCAAGGGGCGAATGGCTACACCTTC.

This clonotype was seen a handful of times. CDR3: CASSLGGASLLGEQYF. For the CDR3, the DNA is TGCGCCAGCAGCTTGGGGGGAGCGTCCCTTCTTGGCGAGCAGTACTTC. The chain has TRBV5-1 and TRBJ2-5; possibly TRBD2 for D (5 bases). The better agreement between TRBJ2-7 and the DNA end casts doubt on the J call. The CDR3 length is 16 residues. CDR1 is SGHRS, CDR2 YFSETQ, per germline.

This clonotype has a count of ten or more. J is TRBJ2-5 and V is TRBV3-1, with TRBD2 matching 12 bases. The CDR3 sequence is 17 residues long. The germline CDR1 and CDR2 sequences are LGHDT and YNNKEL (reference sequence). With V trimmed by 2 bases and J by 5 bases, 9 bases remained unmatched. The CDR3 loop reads CASSQLELAGGQETQYF. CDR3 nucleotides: TGTGCCAGCAGCCAATTGGAGCTAGCGGGAGGGCAGGAGACCCAGTACTTC.

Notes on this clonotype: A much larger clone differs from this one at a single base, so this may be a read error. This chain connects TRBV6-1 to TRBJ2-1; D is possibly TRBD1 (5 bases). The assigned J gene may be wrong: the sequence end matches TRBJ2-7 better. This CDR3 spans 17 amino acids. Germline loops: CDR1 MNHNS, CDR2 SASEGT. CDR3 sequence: CASRRGHQKSSYNEQYF. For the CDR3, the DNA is TGTGCCAGCAGGAGAGGACACCAAAAAAGCTCCTACAATGAGCAGTACTTC.

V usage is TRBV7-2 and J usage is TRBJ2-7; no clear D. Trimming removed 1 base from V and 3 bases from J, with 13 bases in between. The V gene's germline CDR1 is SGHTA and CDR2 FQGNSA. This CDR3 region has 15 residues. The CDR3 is CASSLEMVVGYEQYF. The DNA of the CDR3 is TGTGCCAGCAGCTTAGAAATGGTTGTGGGCTACGAGCAGTACTTC.

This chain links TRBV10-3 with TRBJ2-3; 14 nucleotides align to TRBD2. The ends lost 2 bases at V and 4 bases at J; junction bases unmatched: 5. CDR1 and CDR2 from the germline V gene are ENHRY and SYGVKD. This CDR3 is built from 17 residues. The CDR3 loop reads CAISEPSGLAGADTQYF. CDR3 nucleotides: TGTGCCATCAGTGAGCCCTCGGGACTAGCGGGAGCAGATACGCAGTATTTT.

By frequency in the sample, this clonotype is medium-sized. CDR3 sequence reads: CSVVSTPPAKNIQYF. Written as DNA, the CDR3 is TGCAGCGTTGTTAGCACTCCACCGGCCAAAAACATTCAGTACTTC. V and J are TRBV29-1 and TRBJ2-4; D remains ambiguous. This CDR3 contains 15 residues. V lost 4 bases and J lost 1, with 14 bases in between. Germline V gene data show CDR1 as SQVTM and CDR2 as ANQGSEA.

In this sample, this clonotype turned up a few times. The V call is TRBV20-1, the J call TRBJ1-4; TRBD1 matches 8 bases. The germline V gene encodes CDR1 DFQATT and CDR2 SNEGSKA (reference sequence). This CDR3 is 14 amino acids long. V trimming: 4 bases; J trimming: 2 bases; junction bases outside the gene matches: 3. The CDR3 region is CSATGGSTNEKLFF. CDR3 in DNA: TGCAGTGCTACAGGGGGCTCGACTAATGAAAAACTGTTTTTT.